A selection of T cell receptor beta chains follows, all from one sample in a study of T cell repertoires in cytomegalovirus infection. These receptors' antigens are unknown. TCRdb reanalysed the reads using MiXCR and keeps one entry per CDR3 protein. This table has some 940,000 distinct CDR3 sequences, around 32% appearing once. Here the sequenced sample was cultured CD8+ T cells from PBMCs, taken from culture after CMV antigen stimulation. These receptors originate from a human donor in good health (CMV status not recorded). Some clones in this sample may be carry-over from other donors' samples. The CDR3 runs from the conserved cysteine through the conserved F or W.

TRBJ1-2,TRBV14,CASSQVAKTGRANYGYTF
TRBJ2-2,TRBV7-4,CASSLPKSPGELFF
TRBJ2-3,TRBV7-6,CASSLAGSFGSEGDTQYF
TRBJ1-2,TRBV29-1,CSVWVRGDYTF
TRBJ2-1,TRBV19,CASSRAGGIYNEQFF
TRBJ2-2,TRBV19,CASSSVTSGPDTGELFF
TRBJ2-1,TRBV10-3,CASLGTNYNEQFF
TRBJ2-2,TRBV24-1,CVTSGQGRDTGELFF
TRBJ1-5,TRBV14,CASSQMTGLSNQPQHF
TRBJ2-7,TRBV7-6,CASSLTGGAIHEQYF